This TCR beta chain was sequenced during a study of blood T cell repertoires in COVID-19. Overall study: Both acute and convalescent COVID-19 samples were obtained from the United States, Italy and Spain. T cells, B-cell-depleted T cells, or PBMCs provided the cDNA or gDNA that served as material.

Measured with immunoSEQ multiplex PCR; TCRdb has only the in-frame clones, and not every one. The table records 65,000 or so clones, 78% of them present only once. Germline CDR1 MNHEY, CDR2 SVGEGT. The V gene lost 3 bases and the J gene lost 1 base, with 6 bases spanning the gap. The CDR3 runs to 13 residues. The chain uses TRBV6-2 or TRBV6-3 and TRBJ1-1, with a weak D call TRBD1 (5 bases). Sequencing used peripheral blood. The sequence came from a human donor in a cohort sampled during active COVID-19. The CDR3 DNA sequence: TGTGCCAGCAGTTATCAGGGGAACACTGAAGCTTTCTTT. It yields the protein CASSYQGNTEAFF.